This T cell receptor (beta chain) derives from a study of tumor-infiltrating lymphocytes in primary liver carcinoma. Germline V gives CDR1 SGHDT, CDR2 YYEEEE. The CDR3 has 16 residues. Trimming took off 0 bases at V and 5 bases at J, with 12 bases between the two ends. This clonotype occurred many times. The antigen is unknown. The source material, about 18-31 mg of unsorted bulk tissue, was used to co-extract RNA and DNA. Histology found more than 85% viable tumor cells per sample. Total RNA (around 500 ng) served as template for TCR beta cDNA synthesis primed by a constant-region primer. Slightly modified ARM-PCR served as the procedure for the TCR beta libraries. These libraries came from three rounds of nested multiplex PCR. Forward primers for TRBV1-TRBV30 and a C-beta reverse primer served the first two PCR rounds, at roughly 10 cycles each. TCRdb redid the calling of the multiplex PCR reads with MiXCR, one entry per CDR3 protein. The sample contains 150,000 to 200,000 distinct CDR3 sequences, approximately 80% of which appear only once.

Study-level points and caveats: A significantly higher top-250-clone fraction was found in tumors than in blood (p = 0.039). Pairs comparing tumor with adjacent tissue or blood overlapped less than pairs drawn from tumor regions. The proportion of top clones found throughout all five tumor regions was only about 7-24%.

The chain employs TRBV5-6 and TRBJ1-6, with a tentative D call TRBD1 (5 bases). Sequenced sample: tumor tissue from primary liver carcinoma. The TCR sequence derives from a man aged 40-55 years with primary liver carcinoma and hepatitis B virus infection. Here the CDR3 reads CASSLEQGLNNSPLHF. In DNA, the CDR3 is TGTGCCAGCAGCTTGGAGCAGGGATTGAATAATTCACCCCTCCACTTT.